The 15 T cell receptor beta chains below all came from one sample that was sequenced in a study of Graves' ophthalmopathy and Graves' hyperthyroidism. RNA transcripts provided the template for amplifying TCR beta CDR3 regions. The library came from an HTBI-primed first-round RT-PCR and a second-round multiplex PCR. TCRdb fed the multiplex PCR reads into MiXCR, producing one record per CDR3 protein. The sample includes 150,000 to 200,000 distinct CDR3 sequences, roughly 36% of them seen just once. The specimen sequenced was peripheral blood. These receptors originate from a man aged 30 to 39 with Graves' ophthalmopathy.

J is TRBJ1-1 and V is TRBV19, with D tentatively TRBD1 (5 bases). The CDR3 sequence is 12 residues long. The germline V gene has CDR1 LNHDA and CDR2 SQIVND (reference sequence). Deletions cut 5 bases from V and 7 bases from J, with 11 bases between. The CDR3, as DNA: TGTGCCAGTAGTTGGGGCGGTATTGAAGCTTTCTTT. Protein sequence: CASSWGGIEAFF.

This clonotype has a count of ten or more. This sequence joins TRBV11-2 and TRBJ1-5; the match to TRBD1 covers 11 bases. CDR1 and CDR2 from the germline V gene are SGHAT and FQNNGV. The CDR3 consists of 18 residues. The J segment lost 5 bases and the V segment lost 1 base, leaving 10 bases of the junction unmatched. The CDR3 region has the DNA TGTGCCAGCAGCTTAGGATTGGGACAGGGGGATGTGCATCAGCCCCAGCATTTT. This encodes CASSLGLGQGDVHQPQHF.

This clonotype has a count of ten or more. The chain recombines TRBV12-3 or TRBV12-4 with TRBJ2-7; D unclear. V was pared by 2 bases and J by 3 bases, with 5 bases between. The CDR3 has 12 amino acids. The CDR3 reads CASSLRHYEQYF. The CDR3 nucleotides read TGTGCCAGCAGTTTAAGGCACTACGAGCAGTACTTC.

This clonotype came up many times. At one end the junction does not follow the germline gene, possibly because of a read error. This chain joins TRBV28 and TRBJ1-6, with TRBD1 matching 7 bases. The germline V gene has CDR1 MDHEN and CDR2 SYDVKM. This CDR3 comprises 14 residues. The CDR3 DNA sequence: TGTGCCAGCAGATCGGGACAGTATAGTTCACCCCTCCACTTT. The encoded protein is CASRSGQYSSPLHF.

This clonotype was observed at least ten times. The genes are TRBV6-5 and TRBJ1-6, with D possibly matching TRBD1 (5 bases). CDR1 and CDR2 (germline): MNHEY, SVGAGI. Trimming left V 1 base short and J 8 bases short, with 12 bases between. The CDR3 sequence is 15 residues long. Written as DNA, the CDR3 is TGTGCCAGCAGTTACTGGGGCCCGATGGATTCACCCCTCCACTTT. It codes for CASSYWGPMDSPLHF.

This clonotype was detected only a few times. The genes are TRBV7-9 and TRBJ2-5; TRBD1 is a possible D gene (5 bases). Germline values: CDR1 SEHNR, CDR2 FQNEAQ (reference sequence). The CDR3 runs to 14 residues. Trimming cost V 5 bases and J 5 bases, with 15 bases left between them. CDR3 in DNA: TGTGCCAGCAGCCCGAGTGGGCAGGGCGAGACCCAGTACTTC. Residues: CASSPSGQGETQYF.

The chain recombines TRBV28 with TRBJ1-6; D possibly corresponds to TRBD1 (5 bases). The CDR3 extends over 13 amino acids. V was trimmed by 7 bases and J by 7 bases, leaving 11 bases between them. Germline V CDR1 and CDR2: MDHEN, SYDVKM. The chain's CDR3 is CASKGTRNSPLHF. The CDR3 DNA reads as TGTGCCAGCAAAGGGACCCGGAATTCACCCCTCCACTTT.

The genes are TRBV28 and TRBJ2-7, with 11 bases identical to TRBD1. CDR1 is MDHEN and CDR2 is SYDVKM in the germline V gene. The CDR3 loop spans 15 amino acids. The V gene end was trimmed by 4 bases and the J gene end by 4 bases; junction bases not matched to a gene: 6. The CDR3 reads CASSSPGQGGYEQYF. The CDR3 DNA is TGTGCCAGCAGTTCACCGGGACAGGGGGGATACGAGCAGTACTTC.

This clonotype was seen ten or more times. The CDR3 sequence: CASSFIGGHEQYF. The CDR3 DNA sequence: TGTGCCAGCAGTTTCATAGGGGGCCACGAGCAGTACTTC. The genes are TRBV12-3 or TRBV12-4 and TRBJ2-7, with 7 bases matching TRBD1. This CDR3 contains 13 residues. Trimming removed 3 bases from V and 5 bases from J; junction bases left unmatched: 4.

The chain joins TRBV30 to TRBJ1-5; D not resolved. The V gene's germline CDR1 is GTSNPN and CDR2 SVGIG (reference sequence). The CDR3 covers 14 residues. V was shortened by 0 bases and J by 5 bases, with 11 bases between the two germline ends. The CDR3 bases are TGTGCCTGGAGTGTACAAGCCTCATATCAGCCCCAGCATTTT. The encoded protein is CAWSVQASYQPQHF.

This clonotype appeared a single time. The V gene is TRBV30, the J gene TRBJ2-7; perhaps TRBD1 as D (5 bases). Germline V gives CDR1 GTSNPN, CDR2 SVGIG (reference sequence). The CDR3 runs 12 residues. With 5 bases removed from V and 5 bases from J, the gap between germline ends came to 13 bases. This chain's CDR3 is CAWQGSQDEQYF. DNA for the CDR3: TGTGCCTGGCAGGGAAGCCAGGACGAGCAGTACTTC.

This clonotype was counted many times. The rearrangement links TRBV6-2 or TRBV6-3 to TRBJ2-7; TRBD2 aligns across 11 bases. This CDR3 comprises 15 residues. The V gene's germline CDR1 is MNHEY and CDR2 SVGEGT. V gave up 6 bases and J gave up 3 bases; unmatched junction bases: 7. The CDR3 loop reads CASSLATSGSYEQYF. The DNA of the CDR3 is TGTGCCAGCAGCCTTGCCACTAGCGGGAGCTACGAGCAGTACTTC.

This clonotype was recorded many times. The chain combines TRBV12-5 with TRBJ2-7, with TRBD1 matching over 7 bases. Germline lookup yields CDR1 LGHNT and CDR2 FRNRAP. V dropped 7 bases and J dropped 5; count of bases not matched to a gene: 17. The CDR3 is made up of 16 amino acids. In DNA form, the CDR3 reads TGTGCTAGTGCCACCATACCAGGGGGAGTGATGAACGAGCAGTACTTC. Translating gives CASATIPGGVMNEQYF. Full variable domain (rest looked up from reference TRBV12-5 and TRBJ2-7): DARVTQTPRHKVTEMGQEVTMRCQPILGHNTVFWYRQTMMQGLELLAYFRNRAPLDDSGMPKDRFSAEMPDATLATLKIQPSEPRDSAVYFCASATIPGGVMNEQYFGPGTRLTVT.

The rearrangement links TRBV28 to TRBJ1-1, with unresolved D. Germline V gives CDR1 MDHEN, CDR2 SYDVKM. Trimming stripped 6 bases from V and 1 base from J, with 6 bases between. The CDR3 is 12 residues long. The CDR3 nucleotides read TGTGCCAGCAGCCTGACGAACACTGAAGCTTTCTTT. This sequence encodes CASSLTNTEAFF.

The J gene is TRBJ1-2, the V gene TRBV2, with no clear D. Trimming pared 3 bases from V and 8 bases from J, leaving 13 bases between. Germline CDR1 SNHLY, CDR2 FYNNEI. The CDR3 spans 13 residues. In DNA form, the CDR3 reads TGTGCCAGCAGTGATGAGCGCATAGGGGGCTACACCTTC. This codes for CASSDERIGGYTF.